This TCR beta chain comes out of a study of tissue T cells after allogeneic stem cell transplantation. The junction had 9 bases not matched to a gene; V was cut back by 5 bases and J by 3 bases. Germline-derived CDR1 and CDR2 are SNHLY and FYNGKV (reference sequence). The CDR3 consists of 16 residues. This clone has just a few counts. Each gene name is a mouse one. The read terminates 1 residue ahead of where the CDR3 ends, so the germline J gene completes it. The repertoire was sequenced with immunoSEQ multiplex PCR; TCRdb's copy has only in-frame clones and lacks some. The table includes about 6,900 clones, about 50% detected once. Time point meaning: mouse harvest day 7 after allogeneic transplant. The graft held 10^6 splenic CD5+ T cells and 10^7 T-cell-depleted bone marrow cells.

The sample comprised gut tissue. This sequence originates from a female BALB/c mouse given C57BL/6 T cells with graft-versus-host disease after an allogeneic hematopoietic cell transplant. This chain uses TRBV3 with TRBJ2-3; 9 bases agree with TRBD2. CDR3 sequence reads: CASSPYWGVGAETLYF. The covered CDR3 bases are TGTGCCAGCAGCCCTTACTGGGGGGTCGGGGCAGAAACGCTGTAT.